The clone carrying this T cell receptor (beta chain) occurred a few times. This entry comes from a study of T cells in Graves' hyperthyroidism and ophthalmopathy. The study included ophthalmopathy patients with Clinical Activity Score at least 3, NOSPECS grade at least 4 and duration under 3 months. CDR1 and CDR2 (germline): SEHNR, FQNEAQ (reference sequence). The CDR3 has 17 residues. The V gene end was trimmed by 5 bases and the J gene end by 0 bases; junction bases not matched to a gene: 10. Amplification targeted TCR beta CDR3 regions from RNA transcripts. The HTBI primer set served for first-round RT-PCR of the TCR CDR3. TCRdb reprocessed the multiplex PCR reads with MiXCR, giving one entry per CDR3 protein. The repertoire includes 410,000 or so distinct CDR3 sequences, roughly 14% of them detected once, and 13% sits in the top ten.

This chain links TRBV7-9 with TRBJ2-7; 10 bases are shared with TRBD1. The receptor comes from a man aged 18-30 years with Graves' ophthalmopathy. The sequencing sample was made of blood. The CDR3 protein is CASSNLLGQGISYEQYF. The CDR3 DNA sequence: TGTGCCAGCAGCAATCTTCTGGGACAGGGGATCTCCTACGAGCAGTACTTC.